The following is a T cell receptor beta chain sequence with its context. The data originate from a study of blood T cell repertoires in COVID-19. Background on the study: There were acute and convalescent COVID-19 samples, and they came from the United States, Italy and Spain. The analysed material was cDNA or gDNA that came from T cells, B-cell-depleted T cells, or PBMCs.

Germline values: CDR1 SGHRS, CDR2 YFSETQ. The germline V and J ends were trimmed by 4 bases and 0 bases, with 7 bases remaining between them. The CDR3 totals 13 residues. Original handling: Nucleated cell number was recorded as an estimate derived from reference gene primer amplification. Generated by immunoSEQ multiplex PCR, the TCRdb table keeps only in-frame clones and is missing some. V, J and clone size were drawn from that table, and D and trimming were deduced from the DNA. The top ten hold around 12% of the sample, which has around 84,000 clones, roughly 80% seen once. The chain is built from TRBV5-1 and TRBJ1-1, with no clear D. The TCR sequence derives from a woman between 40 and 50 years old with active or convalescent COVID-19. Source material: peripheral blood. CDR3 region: CASSPELNTEAFF. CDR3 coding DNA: TGCGCCAGCAGCCCCGAGCTGAACACTGAAGCTTTCTTT.